These 6 T cell receptor beta chains came from one sample sequenced in a study of memory CD4+ T cells and cytomegalovirus serostatus. The sort gate was single viable CD3+CD4+CD8-CD45RO+ cells for memory CD4+ T cells. The assay was immunoSEQ multiplex PCR, and TCRdb's table has in-frame clones only and misses some. The table has 50,000 to 70,000 clones, around 79% seen once. The specimen was memory CD4+ T cells from blood. The receptors were gathered from an adult in good health and CMV-seronegative.

The chain uses TRBV7-3 and TRBJ2-7, with 8 bases aligning to TRBD2. The CDR3 contains 13 residues. The V and J ends lost 5 bases and 6 bases, in that order; junction bases with no gene match: 6. Per germline, CDR1 SGHTA and CDR2 FQGTGA. The CDR3 bases are TGTGCCAGCAGCCCAATGGCGGGAGGCGAGCAGTACTTC. Its protein product is CASSPMAGGEQYF.

The count of this clone is one. Here the CDR3 reads CASSLTGGPDTQYF. CDR3 DNA sequence: TGTGCCAGTAGCTTGACAGGGGGCCCAGATACGCAGTATTTT. The V gene is TRBV19, the J gene TRBJ2-3; 10 nucleotides match TRBD1. Germline V gives CDR1 LNHDA, CDR2 SQIVND (reference sequence). This CDR3 comprises 14 residues. V lost 6 bases, J lost 4 bases, and 4 bases stayed unmatched.

The chain is built from TRBV5-4 and TRBJ2-7; TRBD2 matches 9 bases. V lost 2 bases, J lost 2 bases, and 5 bases stayed unmatched. CDR1 is SGHNT and CDR2 is YYREEE in the germline V gene (reference sequence). The CDR3 totals 15 residues. The CDR3 DNA sequence: TGTGCCAGCAGCTTCTACAGCGGGGGGCCCTACGAGCAGTACTTC. It is translated as CASSFYSGGPYEQYF.

The V call is TRBV6-5, the J call TRBJ1-1; D not resolved. CDR1 is MNHEY, CDR2 SVGAGI, per germline. This CDR3 is 13 amino acids long. Deletions cut 2 bases from V and 1 base from J, with 5 bases between. CDR3 residues: CASSYGWNTEAFF. The CDR3 DNA sequence: TGTGCCAGCAGTTACGGTTGGAACACTGAAGCTTTCTTT.

This clone was seen a single time. This sequence joins TRBV15 and TRBJ2-5, with a possible D match to TRBD1 (7 bases). The germline CDR1 and CDR2 sequences are LNHNV and YYDKDF (reference sequence). Trimming took off 5 bases at V and 5 bases at J, with 21 bases between the two ends. This CDR3 has 16 residues. The CDR3 reads CATSSPQGTAGETQYF. CDR3 DNA: TGTGCCACCAGCTCCCCACAGGGGACCGCGGGGGAGACCCAGTACTTC. The full variable domain, with the rest looked up from reference TRBV15 and TRBJ2-5, is DAMVIQNPRYQVTQFGKPVTLSCSQTLNHNVMYWYQQKSSQAPKLLFHYYDKDFNNEADTPDNFQSRRPNTSFCFLDIRSPGLGDTAMYLCATSSPQGTAGETQYFGPGTRLLVL.

This clone occurred a few times. The gene calls are TRBV7-3 and TRBJ2-1; TRBD2 aligns across 8 bases. CDR1 is SGHTA and CDR2 is FQGTGA in the germline V gene. The CDR3 contains 15 residues. V trimming: 1 base; J trimming: 4 bases; junction bases outside the gene matches: 3. In nucleotides, the CDR3 is TGTGCCAGCAGCTTAAGGGAGCGGGGGTACAATGAGCAGTTCTTC. Its translation: CASSLRERGYNEQFF.